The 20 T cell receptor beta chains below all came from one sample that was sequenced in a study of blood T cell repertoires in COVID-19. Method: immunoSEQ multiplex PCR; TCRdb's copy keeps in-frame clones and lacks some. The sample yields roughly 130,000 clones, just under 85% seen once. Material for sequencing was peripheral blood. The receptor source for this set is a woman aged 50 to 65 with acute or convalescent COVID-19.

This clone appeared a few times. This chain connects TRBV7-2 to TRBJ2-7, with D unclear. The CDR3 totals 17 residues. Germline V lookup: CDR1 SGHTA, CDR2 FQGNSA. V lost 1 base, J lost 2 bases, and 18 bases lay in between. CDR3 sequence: CASSLVWSGNTPYEQYF. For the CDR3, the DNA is TGTGCCAGCAGCTTAGTTTGGTCTGGCAATACCCCCTACGAGCAGTACTTC.

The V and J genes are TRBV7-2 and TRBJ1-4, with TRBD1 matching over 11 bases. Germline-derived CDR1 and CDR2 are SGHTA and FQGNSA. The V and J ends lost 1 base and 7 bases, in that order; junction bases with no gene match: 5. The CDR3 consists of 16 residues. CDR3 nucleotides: TGTGCCAGCAGCTTAGGCGGACAGGGGGCGCGTGAAAAACTGTTTTTT. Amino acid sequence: CASSLGGQGAREKLFF.

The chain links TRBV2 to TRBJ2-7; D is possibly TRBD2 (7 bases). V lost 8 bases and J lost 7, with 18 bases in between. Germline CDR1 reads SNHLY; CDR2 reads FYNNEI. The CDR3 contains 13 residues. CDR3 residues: CASGGGSRGEQYF. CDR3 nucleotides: TGTGCCAGCGGGGGGGGCTCTAGGGGAGAGCAGTACTTC. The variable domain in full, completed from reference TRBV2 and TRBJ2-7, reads EPEVTQTPSHQVTQMGQEVILRCVPISNHLYFYWYRQILGQKVEFLVSFYNNEISEKSEIFDDQFSVERPDGSNFTLKIRSTKLEDSAMYFCASGGGSRGEQYFGPGTRLTVT.

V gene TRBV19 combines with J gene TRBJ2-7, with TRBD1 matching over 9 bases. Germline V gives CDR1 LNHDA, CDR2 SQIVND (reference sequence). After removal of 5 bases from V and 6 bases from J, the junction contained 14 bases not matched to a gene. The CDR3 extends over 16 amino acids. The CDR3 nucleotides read TGTGCCAGTAGTGTCGGACAGGGGAACCTGATTGGCGAGCAGTACTTC. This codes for CASSVGQGNLIGEQYF.

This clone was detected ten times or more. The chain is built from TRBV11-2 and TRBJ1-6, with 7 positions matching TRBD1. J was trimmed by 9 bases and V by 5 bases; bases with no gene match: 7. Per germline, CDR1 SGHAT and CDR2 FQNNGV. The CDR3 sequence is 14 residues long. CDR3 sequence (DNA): TGTGCCAGCAGCCTCCGGGACAGTATTTCACCCCTCCACTTT. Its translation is CASSLRDSISPLHF.

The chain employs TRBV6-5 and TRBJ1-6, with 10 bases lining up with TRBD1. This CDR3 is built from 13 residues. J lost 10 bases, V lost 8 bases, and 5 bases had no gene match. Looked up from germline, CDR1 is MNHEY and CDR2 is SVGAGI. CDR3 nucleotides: TGTGCCAGCCAGGACAGGGGGGGATCACCCCTCCACTTT. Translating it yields CASQDRGGSPLHF.

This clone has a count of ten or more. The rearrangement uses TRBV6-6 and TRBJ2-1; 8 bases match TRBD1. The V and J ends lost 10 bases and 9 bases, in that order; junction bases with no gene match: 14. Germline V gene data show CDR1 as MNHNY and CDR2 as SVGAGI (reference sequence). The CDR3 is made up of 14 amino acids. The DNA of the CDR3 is TGTGCCACTCAACCAGGGGGCAACGGGGGTGAGCAGTTCTTC. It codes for CATQPGGNGGEQFF.

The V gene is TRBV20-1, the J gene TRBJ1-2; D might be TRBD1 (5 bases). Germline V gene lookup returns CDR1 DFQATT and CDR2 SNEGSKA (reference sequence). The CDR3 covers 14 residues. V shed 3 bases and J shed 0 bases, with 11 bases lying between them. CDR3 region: CSASAGGANYGYTF. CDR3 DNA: TGCAGTGCTAGTGCCGGGGGTGCTAACTATGGCTACACCTTC.

CDR3 amino acids: CASSPLGQGKTYEQYF. The CDR3 DNA reads TGCGCCAGCAGCCCCCTTGGGCAGGGTAAAACCTACGAGCAGTACTTC. The chain links TRBV4-1 to TRBJ2-7; D possibly corresponds to TRBD1 (5 bases). Between the trimmed V and J ends, which lost 4 bases and 2 bases, there was a span of 18 bases. Germline values: CDR1 MGHRA, CDR2 YSYEKL. The CDR3 runs to 16 residues.

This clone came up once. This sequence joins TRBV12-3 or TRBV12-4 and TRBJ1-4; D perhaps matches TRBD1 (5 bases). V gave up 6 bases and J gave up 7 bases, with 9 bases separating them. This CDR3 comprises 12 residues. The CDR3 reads CASRQQAEKLFF. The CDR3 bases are TGTGCCAGCAGGCAACAGGCTGAAAAACTGTTTTTT.

This CDR3 reads CASSLQRGVNNEQFF. CDR3 nucleotide sequence: TGTGCCAGCAGCTTACAGCGGGGGGTTAACAATGAGCAGTTCTTC. The rearrangement links TRBV5-4 to TRBJ2-1; 9 bases are a match to TRBD2. CDR1 is SGHNT and CDR2 is YYREEE in the germline V gene (reference sequence). The CDR3 spans 15 residues. V trimming: 2 bases; J trimming: 5 bases; junction bases outside the gene matches: 5.

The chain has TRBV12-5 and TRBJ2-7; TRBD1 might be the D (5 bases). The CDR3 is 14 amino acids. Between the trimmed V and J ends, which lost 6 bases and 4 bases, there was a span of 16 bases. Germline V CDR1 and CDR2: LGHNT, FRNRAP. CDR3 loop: CASGQTTNRYEQYF. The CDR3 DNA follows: TGTGCTAGTGGCCAAACGACGAACAGGTACGAGCAGTACTTC.

The CDR3 sequence is CASSLVSGTLYNEQFF. In nucleotides, the CDR3 is TGTGCCAGCAGCTTAGTCAGCGGGACCCTTTACAATGAGCAGTTCTTC. The gene calls are TRBV11-2 and TRBJ2-1, with 7 bases identical to TRBD2. Germline CDR1 SGHAT, CDR2 FQNNGV. The CDR3 sequence is 16 residues long. Germline trimming cut 1 base from V and 4 bases from J; bases unmatched to any gene: 7.

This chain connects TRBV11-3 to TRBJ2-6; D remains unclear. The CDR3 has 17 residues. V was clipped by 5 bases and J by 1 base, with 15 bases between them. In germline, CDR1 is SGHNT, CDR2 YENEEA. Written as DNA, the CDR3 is TGTGCCAGCAGCGAAGGAGACGCCTTATCTGGGGCCAACGTCCTGACTTTC. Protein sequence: CASSEGDALSGANVLTF.

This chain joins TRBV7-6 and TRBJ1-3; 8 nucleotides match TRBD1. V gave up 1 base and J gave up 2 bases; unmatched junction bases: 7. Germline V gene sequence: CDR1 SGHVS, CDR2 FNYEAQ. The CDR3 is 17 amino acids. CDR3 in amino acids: CASSLEAQGAAGNTIYF. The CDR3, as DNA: TGTGCCAGCAGCTTAGAGGCTCAGGGGGCGGCTGGAAACACCATATATTTT.

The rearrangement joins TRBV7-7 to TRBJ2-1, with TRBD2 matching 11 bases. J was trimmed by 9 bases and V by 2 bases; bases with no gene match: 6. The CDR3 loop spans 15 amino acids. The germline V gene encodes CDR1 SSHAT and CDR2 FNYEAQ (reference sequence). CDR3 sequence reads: CASSLLAGGWGEQFF. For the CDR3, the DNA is TGTGCCAGCAGCTTACTAGCGGGGGGTTGGGGTGAGCAGTTCTTC.

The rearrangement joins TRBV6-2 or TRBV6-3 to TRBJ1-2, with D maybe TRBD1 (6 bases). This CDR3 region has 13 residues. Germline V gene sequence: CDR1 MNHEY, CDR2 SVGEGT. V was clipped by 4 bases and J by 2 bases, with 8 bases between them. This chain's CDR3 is CASSSTGNYGYTF. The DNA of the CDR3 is TGTGCCAGCAGTTCGACAGGAAACTATGGCTACACCTTC.

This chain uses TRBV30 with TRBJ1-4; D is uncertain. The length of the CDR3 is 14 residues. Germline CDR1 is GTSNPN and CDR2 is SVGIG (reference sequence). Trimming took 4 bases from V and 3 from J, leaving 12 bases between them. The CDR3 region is CAWTRGGANEKLFF. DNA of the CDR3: TGTGCCTGGACAAGAGGTGGAGCTAATGAAAAACTGTTTTTT.

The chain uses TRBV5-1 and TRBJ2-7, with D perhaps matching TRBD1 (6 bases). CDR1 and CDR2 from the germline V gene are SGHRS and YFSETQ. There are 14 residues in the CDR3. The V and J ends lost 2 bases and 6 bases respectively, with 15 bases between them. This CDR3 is CASSFYTGTSEQYF. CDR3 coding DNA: TGCGCCAGCAGCTTTTATACCGGGACATCCGAGCAGTACTTC.

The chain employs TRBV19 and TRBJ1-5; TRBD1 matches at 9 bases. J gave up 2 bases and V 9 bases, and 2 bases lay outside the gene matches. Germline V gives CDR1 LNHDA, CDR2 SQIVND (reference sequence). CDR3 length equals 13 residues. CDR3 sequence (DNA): TGTGCCAGCCGGGACAGGGGCAATCAGCCCCAGCATTTT. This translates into CASRDRGNQPQHF.